This TCR beta chain was obtained from a study of Ad26.COV2.S vaccination and SARS-CoV-2 variants. Background on the study: Once, or twice with 56 days between doses, Ad26.COV2.S was given intramuscularly.

General study points: The analyses of TCR breadth and depth may have understated the size of total T cell responses. Non-spike TCR breadth was similar in vaccine and placebo recipients.

Treatment reported: some 20 received Ad26.COV2.S at low or high dose, single or two shots; about five received placebo; per-sample allocation not given. Samples analyzed were those drawn on day 63 after the first vaccine or placebo injection. Data came from immunoSEQ multiplex PCR; TCRdb stores just in-frame clones and leaves some out. The sample has 250,000 to 300,000 clones, roughly 86% seen once. The CDR3 covers 12 residues. Germline V gene lookup returns CDR1 SQVTM and CDR2 ANQGSEA. The V and J ends lost 6 bases and 2 bases, in that order; junction bases with no gene match: 4. Notes on this clone: The antigen is not known.

Sequenced here: peripheral blood, sampled in a trial of Ad26.COV2.S vaccine versus placebo. This rearrangement joins TRBV29-1 to TRBJ2-7; TRBD1 matches at 7 bases. The sequence derives from a person aged 18-60 years who received the Ad26.COV2.S COVID-19 vaccine or a placebo. This CDR3 is CSVGQDAYEQYF. The DNA of the CDR3 is TGCAGCGTAGGACAGGATGCCTACGAGCAGTACTTC.